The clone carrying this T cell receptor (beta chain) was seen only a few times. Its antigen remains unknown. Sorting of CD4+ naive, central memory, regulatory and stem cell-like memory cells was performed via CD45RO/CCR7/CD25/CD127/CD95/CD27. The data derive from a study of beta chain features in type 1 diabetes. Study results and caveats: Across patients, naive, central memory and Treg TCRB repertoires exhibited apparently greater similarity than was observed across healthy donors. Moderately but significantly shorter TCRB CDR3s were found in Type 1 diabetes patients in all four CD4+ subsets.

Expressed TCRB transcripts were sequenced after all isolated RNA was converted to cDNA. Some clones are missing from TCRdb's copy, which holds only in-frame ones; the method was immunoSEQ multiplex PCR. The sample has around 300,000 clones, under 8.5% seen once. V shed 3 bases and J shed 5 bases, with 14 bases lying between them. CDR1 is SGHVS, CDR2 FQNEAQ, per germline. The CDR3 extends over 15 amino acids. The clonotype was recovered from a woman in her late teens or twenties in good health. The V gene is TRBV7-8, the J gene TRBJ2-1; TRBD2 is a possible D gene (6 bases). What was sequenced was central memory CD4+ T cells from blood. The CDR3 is CASSLGGSNNNEQFF. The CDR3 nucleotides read TGTGCCAGCAGCTTGGGAGGTAGTAATAACAATGAGCAGTTCTTC.